This T cell receptor beta chain came from a study of T cell responses to AZD1222 COVID-19 vaccine. The V end lost 4 bases, the J end lost 1 base, and 7 bases lay between the germline ends. The CDR3 totals 13 residues. The V gene's germline CDR1 is KGHDR and CDR2 SFDVKD. About this clone itself: Antigen specificity is unknown.

The repertoire was sequenced with immunoSEQ multiplex PCR; TCRdb's copy has only in-frame clones and lacks some. The sample records approximately 99,000 clones, roughly nine tenths being singletons. Broader study findings: Most donors were white British and more were female, and clonal diversity was possibly underestimated.

This chain links TRBV24-1 with TRBJ2-7; D possibly corresponds to TRBD1 (5 bases). The source of this sequence is an adult in good health. The sequences come from peripheral blood, collected on day 0 of MenACWY control vaccination. CDR3: CATSETGSYEQYF. CDR3 nucleotide sequence: TGTGCCACCAGTGAAACAGGTTCCTACGAGCAGTACTTC.